The T cell receptor (beta chain) described here comes from a study of T cell responses to AZD1222 COVID-19 vaccine. Study observations and caveats: Repertoire collection took place solely once the T cell response had peaked.

CDR3 size: 14 residues. CDR1 and CDR2 (germline): DFQATT, SNEGSKA (reference sequence). V was pared by 3 bases and J by 3 bases, with 11 bases between. The repertoire was sequenced with immunoSEQ multiplex PCR; TCRdb's copy has only in-frame clones and lacks some. This sample has about 140,000 clones; approximately 89% occur once, and the top ten carry roughly 4.7%. This clone was detected a few times. The target antigen is unknown. This clonotype was obtained from an adult in good health. Sequenced here: peripheral blood, sampled on day 0 of AZD1222 vaccination. V gene TRBV20-1 combines with J gene TRBJ1-4, with D possibly matching TRBD1 (5 bases). As DNA, the CDR3 is TGCAGTGCTAGTGGGGGAAGGGCTAATGAAAAACTGTTTTTT. This encodes CSASGGRANEKLFF.